One T cell receptor (beta chain) is described in this entry. This sample is drawn from a study of blood T cell repertoires in COVID-19. Sequenced by immunoSEQ multiplex PCR; TCRdb stores in-frame clones only, minus some. The sample lists roughly 130,000 clones, approximately 90% occurring once. CDR3 length: 15 residues. Germline CDR1 reads KGHSH; CDR2 reads LQKENI. The V segment lost 0 bases and the J segment 3 bases; nucleotides outside the gene matches: 2. This chain uses TRBV18 with TRBJ2-7, with TRBD1 identical over 10 bases. Sequencing was done on a sample of peripheral blood. This clonotype was obtained from a human donor with COVID-19, enrolled during active disease. The donor label of this sample is uncertain. CDR3 protein: CASSPPGTGDYEQYF. CDR3 nucleotides: TGTGCCAGCTCACCACCCGGGACAGGGGACTACGAGCAGTACTTC. The variable domain in full, with the rest retrieved from reference TRBV18 and TRBJ2-7, is NAGVMQNPRHLVRRRGQEARLRCSPMKGHSHVYWYRQLPEEGLKFMVYLQKENIIDESGMPKERFSAEFPKEGPSILRIQQVVRGDSAAYFCASSPPGTGDYEQYFGPGTRLTVT.